This is a list of T cell receptor beta chains from one sample in a study of T cells after posttransplantation cyclophosphamide. This table comes from immunoSEQ multiplex PCR, and its TCRdb copy is limited to in-frame clones, with some not included. The repertoire includes about 22,000 clones, around 98% of them detected once, and around 0.13% sits in the top ten. Input material: naive CD4+ T cells sorted from PBMCs. These receptors were collected from a man aged 50-60 years in good health, CMV-negative, and a related stem cell transplant donor. Each CDR3 is given with its conserved first and last residue. D genes are given only for firm matches. Clone size is stated in some rows and not others, as once, few, many or a class when expanded.

V: TRBV6-1; D: TRBD1; length: 15; J: TRBJ1-6; size: -; DNA: TGTGCCAGCACCCACCGACAGGGGGCGAATTCACCCCTCCACTTT; CDR3: CASTHRQGANSPLHF
V: TRBV11-1; D: -; length: 14; J: TRBJ2-5; size: -; DNA: TGTGCCAGCAGCTTAACCGGGAGCCAAGAGACCCAGTACTTC; CDR3: CASSLTGSQETQYF
V: TRBV18; D: -; length: 16; J: TRBJ2-5; size: -; DNA: TGTGCCAGCTCACCGACTACGTCGGGACTGCAAGAGACCCAGTACTTC; CDR3: CASSPTTSGLQETQYF
V: TRBV6-1; D: -; length: 16; J: TRBJ2-4; size: -; DNA: TGTGCCAGCAGTGATAGTTTTAGGCGGGAATCGGACATTCAGTACTTC; CDR3: CASSDSFRRESDIQYF
V: TRBV18; D: TRBD2; length: 15; J: TRBJ2-5; size: -; DNA: TGTGCCAGCTCACCACTAGCGGGGGGCCAAGGGACCCAGTACTTC; CDR3: CASSPLAGGQGTQYF
V: TRBV30; D: -; length: 13; J: TRBJ1-5; size: -; DNA: TGTGCCTGGAGTGGCGGCGGCAATCAGCCCCAGCATTTT; CDR3: CAWSGGGNQPQHF
V: TRBV6-5; D: TRBD1; length: 15; J: TRBJ1-1; size: -; DNA: TGTGCCAGCAGTTCACAGGGGGCCCAGAAGACTGAAGCTTTCTTT; CDR3: CASSSQGAQKTEAFF
V: TRBV11-2; D: TRBD1; length: 15; J: TRBJ1-6; size: -; DNA: TGTGCCAGCAGCTTAGGGACAGGGGATAATTCCCCCCTCCACTTT; CDR3: CASSLGTGDNSPLHF
V: TRBV15; D: TRBD2; length: 17; J: TRBJ2-5; size: -; DNA: TGTGCCACCAGCAGAGATAAGGCTAGCGGGAGGATTGGGACCCAGTACTTC; CDR3: CATSRDKASGRIGTQYF
V: TRBV6-5; D: -; length: 14; J: TRBJ1-2; size: -; DNA: TGTGCCAGCAGTTACTCGAAGGGGAACTATGGCTACACCTTC; CDR3: CASSYSKGNYGYTF
V: TRBV6-5; D: TRBD2; length: 16; J: TRBJ2-3; size: -; DNA: TGTGCCAGCAGTTACTCAGGACTAGCGGGAACAGATACGCAGTATTTT; CDR3: CASSYSGLAGTDTQYF
V: TRBV27; D: TRBD1; length: 15; J: TRBJ1-2; size: -; DNA: TGTGCCAGCAGTTTAAGTCCAGGGGGCTTCTATGGCTACACCTTC; CDR3: CASSLSPGGFYGYTF
V: TRBV27; D: -; length: 14; J: TRBJ2-6; size: few; DNA: TGTGCCAGCAGTTTGAACTTGGGGGCCAACGTCCTGACTTTC; CDR3: CASSLNLGANVLTF
V: TRBV5-4; D: TRBD1; length: 14; J: TRBJ1-1; size: -; DNA: TGTGCCAGCAGGACAGGGAGAGTTGACACTGAAGCTTTCTTT; CDR3: CASRTGRVDTEAFF
V: TRBV19; D: -; length: 13; J: TRBJ1-1; size: once; DNA: TGTGCCAGTAGTCCCAGGGGTTGGACTGAAGCTTTCTTT; CDR3: CASSPRGWTEAFF
V: TRBV19; D: -; length: 11; J: TRBJ1-5; size: -; DNA: TGTGCCAGTAGTATAGACGTACCCCAGCATTTT; CDR3: CASSIDVPQHF
V: TRBV7-8; D: -; length: 19; J: TRBJ2-3; size: -; DNA: TGTGCCAGCAGCTTTGGGGGGGGCTCCATCCCAACTTCGGGAGATACGCAGTATTTT; CDR3: CASSFGGGSIPTSGDTQYF
V: TRBV19; D: -; length: 16; J: TRBJ1-2; size: -; DNA: TGTGCCAGTATGACTCCCGGCGCGGGGGCTGGTTATGGCTACACCTTC; CDR3: CASMTPGAGAGYGYTF
V: TRBV6-5; D: TRBD1; length: 14; J: TRBJ1-2; size: -; DNA: TGTGCCAGCAGTTACGTGACAGGGGGCTTTGGCTACACCTTC; CDR3: CASSYVTGGFGYTF
V: TRBV19; D: -; length: 16; J: TRBJ1-5; size: -; DNA: TGTGCCAGTAGTATCGCCATGGGGGGGGGCAATCAGCCCCAGCATTTT; CDR3: CASSIAMGGGNQPQHF
V: TRBV11-2; D: -; length: 14; J: TRBJ2-1; size: once; DNA: TGTGCCAGCAGCTTATATTCTTCCTACAATGAGCAGTTCTTC; CDR3: CASSLYSSYNEQFF
V: TRBV6-4; D: -; length: 15; J: TRBJ2-1; size: -; DNA: TGTGCCAGCAGTGAATGGGCAGCCTCCTACAATGAGCAGTTCTTC; CDR3: CASSEWAASYNEQFF
V: TRBV5-4; D: TRBD1; length: 16; J: TRBJ2-5; size: -; DNA: TGTGCCAGCAGCAATCGAGGGACAGGGGGGGAAGAGACCCAGTACTTC; CDR3: CASSNRGTGGEETQYF
V: TRBV18; D: -; length: 14; J: TRBJ2-1; size: -; DNA: TGTGCCAGCTCACGGACAGAGAGTCACAATGAGCAGTTCTTC; CDR3: CASSRTESHNEQFF
V: TRBV7-9; D: -; length: 13; J: TRBJ1-5; size: -; DNA: TGTGCCAGCAGCTTAGGGAGGGACCAGCCCCAGCATTTT; CDR3: CASSLGRDQPQHF
V: TRBV5-1; D: -; length: 13; J: TRBJ1-5; size: -; DNA: TGCGCCAGCAGCTTGGGAGACGGGGAGCCCCAGCATTTT; CDR3: CASSLGDGEPQHF
V: TRBV28; D: TRBD1; length: 14; J: TRBJ1-4; size: -; DNA: TGTGCCAGCAGACAAGGGGGCGCTAATGAAAAACTGTTTTTT; CDR3: CASRQGGANEKLFF
V: TRBV5-1; D: TRBD1; length: 17; J: TRBJ2-1; size: -; DNA: TGCGCCAGCAGCTTGGTGGGGACAGGAAGCTCCTACAATGAGCAGTTCTTC; CDR3: CASSLVGTGSSYNEQFF
V: TRBV29-1; D: -; length: 13; J: TRBJ2-5; size: -; DNA: TGCAGCATCTCCAGGAACGGACAAGAGAGCCAGTACTTC; CDR3: CSISRNGQESQYF
V: TRBV7-7; D: TRBD1; length: 14; J: TRBJ2-7; size: -; DNA: TGTGCCAGCAGCTTAGACAGGGGAGATTACGAGCAGTACTTC; CDR3: CASSLDRGDYEQYF
V: TRBV7-9; D: -; length: 14; J: TRBJ1-2; size: -; DNA: TGTGCCAGCACCTCTGGGGGGAATAACTATGGCTACACCTTC; CDR3: CASTSGGNNYGYTF
V: TRBV2; D: TRBD2; length: 16; J: TRBJ2-1; size: once; DNA: TGTGCCAGCAGTGAAGCTAGCGGGGTAACCTACAATGAGCAGTTCTTC; CDR3: CASSEASGVTYNEQFF
V: TRBV14; D: -; length: 13; J: TRBJ1-1; size: once; DNA: TGTGCCAGCAGCCAAGGCTCCGGGGAGTTGGCTTTCTTT; CDR3: CASSQGSGELAFF
V: TRBV15; D: -; length: 15; J: TRBJ2-1; size: -; DNA: TGTGCCACCAGCAGATGGACAGACCTTTACAATGAGCAGTTCTTC; CDR3: CATSRWTDLYNEQFF
V: TRBV4-3; D: TRBD1; length: 16; J: TRBJ2-2; size: -; DNA: TGCGCCAGCAGCCAAGAGGGACAGGGAAACACCGGGGAGCTGTTTTTT; CDR3: CASSQEGQGNTGELFF
V: TRBV5-8; D: TRBD1; length: 16; J: TRBJ1-2; size: -; DNA: TGTGCCAGCAGCGCCTACCCGACAGGGAAGCAATATGGCTACACCTTC; CDR3: CASSAYPTGKQYGYTF
V: TRBV19; D: TRBD2; length: 15; J: TRBJ2-1; size: -; DNA: TGTGCCAGCTCTTCTCAGCGGGGGGGCAACAATGAGCAGTTCTTC; CDR3: CASSSQRGGNNEQFF
V: TRBV19; D: TRBD1; length: 14; J: TRBJ2-3; size: -; DNA: TGTGCCAGTAGTCCGGACAGGGCAACAGATACGCAGTATTTT; CDR3: CASSPDRATDTQYF
V: TRBV5-1; D: -; length: 15; J: TRBJ2-3; size: -; DNA: TGCGCCAGCAGCTTAGAGGCTACTAGCACAGATACGCAGTATTTT; CDR3: CASSLEATSTDTQYF
V: TRBV2; D: TRBD2; length: 13; J: TRBJ2-7; size: -; DNA: TGTGCCAGCATGCCGGGACTAGCTTACGAGCAGTACTTC; CDR3: CASMPGLAYEQYF
V: TRBV23-1; D: -; length: 14; J: TRBJ1-5; size: once; DNA: TGCGCCAGCAGTCAAAGGGGCGACACTCAGCCCCAGCATTTT; CDR3: CASSQRGDTQPQHF
V: TRBV5-5; D: TRBD2; length: 14; J: TRBJ2-3; size: -; DNA: TGTGCCAGCACCCAGGGACTAGCGGGGGATACGCAGTATTTT; CDR3: CASTQGLAGDTQYF
V: TRBV20-1; D: -; length: 11; J: TRBJ1-2; size: -; DNA: TGCAGTGCTGAAAGGGGCTATGGCTACACCTTC; CDR3: CSAERGYGYTF
V: TRBV6-1; D: TRBD2; length: 15; J: TRBJ2-3; size: -; DNA: TGTGCCAGCACCGCGACTAGCGGGGTGGCAGATACGCAGTATTTT; CDR3: CASTATSGVADTQYF
V: TRBV28; D: TRBD1; length: 18; J: TRBJ2-5; size: -; DNA: TGTGCCAGCAGTTTATACCGCTCGGGACAGGGAAGGAGAAAGACCCAGTACTTC; CDR3: CASSLYRSGQGRRKTQYF
V: TRBV5-5; D: TRBD2; length: 17; J: TRBJ2-5; size: -; DNA: TGTGCCAGCAGCCCCGGGACTAGCGGGGGGGCGTGGGAGACCCAGTACTTC; CDR3: CASSPGTSGGAWETQYF
V: TRBV10-3; D: -; length: 14; J: TRBJ2-7; size: -; DNA: TGTGCCATCACCCCCGGAACTACATCCTACGAGCAGTACTTC; CDR3: CAITPGTTSYEQYF
V: TRBV19; D: -; length: 15; J: TRBJ2-5; size: -; DNA: TGTGCCAGTACATATTCGGTAGGGGTTGGCGAGACCCAGTACTTC; CDR3: CASTYSVGVGETQYF
V: TRBV4-1; D: -; length: 15; J: TRBJ1-3; size: -; DNA: TGCGCCAGCAGCCAAGAGGAGGTCTCTGGAAACACCATATATTTT; CDR3: CASSQEEVSGNTIYF
V: TRBV18; D: -; length: 19; J: TRBJ2-2; size: -; DNA: TGTGCCAGCTCACCACGCCAGGTGGCAGGGCGAAGGCAAGCAGGGGAGCTGTTTTTT; CDR3: CASSPRQVAGRRQAGELFF
V: TRBV2; D: -; length: 12; J: TRBJ2-3; size: -; DNA: TGTGCCAGCAGTGAACTAGCATGGTCCCAGTATTTT; CDR3: CASSELAWSQYF
V: TRBV13; D: -; length: 15; J: TRBJ2-7; size: -; DNA: TGTGCCAGCAGCCCACGTGAGGGGGGGTCCTACGAGCAGTACTTC; CDR3: CASSPREGGSYEQYF
V: TRBV5-4; D: -; length: 14; J: TRBJ2-3; size: -; DNA: TGTGCCAGCAGCACCCCGACAGATACAGATACGCAGTATTTT; CDR3: CASSTPTDTDTQYF
V: TRBV29-1; D: TRBD2; length: 14; J: TRBJ2-7; size: -; DNA: TGCAGCGTTGAGTTTAGCGGGAGGTACTACGAGCAGTACTTC; CDR3: CSVEFSGRYYEQYF
V: TRBV5-1; D: TRBD2; length: 14; J: TRBJ2-1; size: -; DNA: TGCGCCAGCAGCTTTGGACTAGTCCACAATGAGCAGTTCTTC; CDR3: CASSFGLVHNEQFF
V: TRBV18; D: -; length: 12; J: TRBJ2-5; size: -; DNA: TGTGCCAGCTCACCCGGAGGGGAGACCCAGTACTTC; CDR3: CASSPGGETQYF
V: TRBV7-2; D: -; length: 13; J: TRBJ1-2; size: -; DNA: TGTGCCAGCAGCTTAGCAGGGGTCTATGGCTACACCTTC; CDR3: CASSLAGVYGYTF
V: TRBV6-5; D: -; length: 12; J: TRBJ2-7; size: -; DNA: TGTGCCAGCAGTTCACAGGGTAACGAGCAGTACTTC; CDR3: CASSSQGNEQYF
V: TRBV6-5; D: TRBD1; length: 13; J: TRBJ1-2; size: -; DNA: TGTGCCAGCAGATTGGGACAGCACTATGGCTACACCTTC; CDR3: CASRLGQHYGYTF
V: TRBV5-1; D: TRBD2; length: 12; J: TRBJ2-7; size: once; DNA: TGCGCCAGCGGACTAGCGGGACCACCGGGTAGCTTC; CDR3: CASGLAGPPGSF